There are many counts of the clone carrying this T cell receptor (beta chain). This record belongs to a study of read filtering for tumor transcriptome and immune sequencing. From roughly 0.4 ug of RNA, a library with molecular barcoded alpha/delta and beta/gamma adaptors was made. MiXCR, run by TCRdb on the reads, gives a single entry per CDR3 protein. The data contain 94,000 or so distinct CDR3 sequences, 12% of them seen just once; the ten biggest clones take up more than 12%. The CDR3 has 16 amino acids. Per germline, CDR1 SGDLS and CDR2 YYNGEE. Germline trimming cut 2 bases from V and 3 bases from J; bases unmatched to any gene: 8.

The rearrangement links TRBV9 to TRBJ2-3, with 8 bases that match TRBD1. The TCR originated in a donor at least 40 years old with multiple myeloma. Specimen: a population of CD138-negative cells sorted from bone marrow. As DNA, the CDR3 is TGTGCCAGCAGCGTTGGACAGGGTCCCGGAACAGATACGCAGTATTTT. Translating it yields CASSVGQGPGTDTQYF.